This TCR beta chain stems from a study of OX40 agonist ivuxolimab in advanced cancers. Points from the study as a whole: Blood T cells, both CD4+ and CD8+, expanded clonally by week 6 at 0.1 to 3.0 mg/kg.

CDR3 length: 12 residues. V dropped 2 bases and J dropped 2 bases, with 1 base sitting between them. From germline, CDR1 is SEHNR and CDR2 FQNEAQ (reference sequence). Regarding this clone: The antigen remains undetermined.

Baseline was the first blood sampling point, followed by cycle 4 day 1 and cycle 7 day 1. Data came from immunoSEQ multiplex PCR; TCRdb stores just in-frame clones and leaves some out. Of some 49,000 clones detected, 85% appear once; the ten largest clones hold over 20%. This chain connects TRBV7-9 to TRBJ1-3; no definite D call. The material was CD4+ or CD8+ T cells sorted from blood, obtained in a trial of the OX40 agonist ivuxolimab. The origin of this receptor is an adult with an advanced solid tumor such as melanoma, head and neck, liver or kidney cancer. The DNA of the CDR3 is TGTGCCAGCAGCTTAACTGGAAACACCATATATTTT. The encoded protein is CASSLTGNTIYF.